These 25 T cell receptor beta chains were sequenced from one sample in a study of shared clonotypes between healthy human individuals. Sequencing used immunoSEQ multiplex PCR; TCRdb keeps in-frame clones, though not all of them. The top ten hold under 0.15% of the sample, which has 2 million to 2.5 million clones, about 95% seen once. The sample comprised naive CD4+ T cells sorted from blood. Subset described: CD45RA+ positively selected. These receptors all stem from a man younger than 35 in good health.

The V and J genes are TRBV5-1 and TRBJ1-1; TRBD1 is a possible D gene (5 bases). Germline V gene data show CDR1 as SGHRS and CDR2 as YFSETQ. Trimming removed 5 bases at V and 0 bases at J, with 8 bases between. The CDR3 is made up of 13 amino acids. This CDR3 reads CASSKGMNTEAFF. As DNA, the CDR3 is TGCGCCAGCAGTAAGGGGATGAACACTGAAGCTTTCTTT.

J is TRBJ2-2 and V is TRBV27; D gene ambiguous. Germline-derived CDR1 and CDR2 are MNHEY and SMNVEV (reference sequence). Between the trimmed V and J ends, which lost 3 bases and 5 bases, there was a span of 10 bases. The CDR3 is 14 amino acids. CDR3 protein: CASSLTYGTGELFF. The CDR3 DNA is TGTGCCAGCAGTTTGACATACGGTACCGGGGAGCTGTTTTTT.

The chain combines TRBV5-6 with TRBJ2-3; D gene ambiguous. Germline V gene sequence: CDR1 SGHDT, CDR2 YYEEEE. V dropped 3 bases and J dropped 5 bases, with 7 bases sitting between them. The CDR3 spans 12 residues. Here the CDR3 DNA reads TGTGCCAGCAGCTGGTGGGAAGATACGCAGTATTTT. As protein: CASSWWEDTQYF.

The rearrangement links TRBV7-2 to TRBJ1-2, with D maybe TRBD1 (6 bases). Trimming stripped 7 bases from V and 2 bases from J, with 17 bases between. Germline CDR1 reads SGHTA; CDR2 reads FQGNSA. The CDR3 is 15 amino acids. The CDR3 DNA sequence: TGTGCCAGCAACGCCCAGGGGTATGGAAACTATGGCTACACCTTC. The encoded protein is CASNAQGYGNYGYTF.

This sequence joins TRBV19 and TRBJ1-4; D is unresolved. Trimming shortened V by 6 bases and J by 7 bases, and 15 bases separated the two germline ends. CDR1 is LNHDA and CDR2 is SQIVND in the germline V gene (reference sequence). The CDR3 runs to 14 residues. CDR3 sequence reads: CASRIRGGIEKLFF. CDR3 DNA sequence: TGTGCCAGTAGGATTCGGGGAGGAATTGAAAAACTGTTTTTT.

The chain combines TRBV19 with TRBJ1-5, with D uncertain. CDR1 is LNHDA and CDR2 is SQIVND in the germline V gene (reference sequence). There are 15 residues in the CDR3. Trimming took 5 bases from V and 4 from J, leaving 15 bases between them. The CDR3: CASSSPWTGNQPQHF. For the CDR3, the DNA is TGTGCCAGTAGTTCCCCGTGGACGGGTAATCAGCCCCAGCATTTT.

CDR3: CASSQPRQGHEQFF. The CDR3 DNA sequence: TGCGCCAGCAGCCAACCACGACAGGGGCATGAGCAGTTCTTC. The rearrangement uses TRBV4-1 and TRBJ2-1; 8 bases are a match to TRBD1. Trimming at V came to 2 bases and at J to 8 bases, leaving 5 bases not matched to a gene. The CDR3 is made up of 14 amino acids. The germline V gene has CDR1 MGHRA and CDR2 YSYEKL.

This chain links TRBV7-2 with TRBJ2-5; the match to TRBD1 covers 7 bases. V was pared by 5 bases and J by 7 bases, with 7 bases of the junction left unmatched. Germline values: CDR1 SGHTA, CDR2 FQGNSA. There are 13 residues in the CDR3. CDR3 sequence reads: CASSPGTVGTQYF. CDR3 nucleotides: TGTGCCAGCAGCCCGGGGACAGTTGGGACCCAGTACTTC.

The gene calls are TRBV5-4 and TRBJ1-6; the D gene is possibly TRBD1 (5 bases). Germline CDR1 and CDR2: SGHNT and YYREEE (reference sequence). This CDR3 has 17 amino acids. The ends were cut back, 3 bases at V and 7 bases at J, with 20 bases in the middle. CDR3 residues: CASSSISGASVNSPLHF. CDR3 DNA sequence: TGTGCCAGCAGCTCCATCTCCGGGGCTTCGGTGAATTCACCCCTCCACTTT.

This sequence joins TRBV2 and TRBJ1-2; D not resolved. CDR3 size: 13 residues. Trimming took off 1 base at V and 4 bases at J, with 7 bases between the two ends. Germline CDR1 SNHLY, CDR2 FYNNEI. CDR3 residues: CASSEGASYGYTF. CDR3 bases: TGTGCCAGCAGTGAAGGAGCGAGCTATGGCTACACCTTC.

This chain uses TRBV28 with TRBJ2-7, with TRBD1 matching over 7 bases. Germline CDR1 and CDR2: MDHEN and SYDVKM. V was pared by 6 bases and J by 1 base, with 6 bases of the junction left unmatched. The CDR3 totals 14 residues. The CDR3 bases are TGTGCCAGCAGACTCGACAGGGTTTCCTACGAGCAGTACTTC. As protein: CASRLDRVSYEQYF.

The chain joins TRBV28 to TRBJ1-3; no clear D. Germline V lookup: CDR1 MDHEN, CDR2 SYDVKM. Deletions cut 3 bases from V and 0 bases from J, with 6 bases between. CDR3 length equals 14 residues. For the CDR3, the DNA is TGTGCCAGCAGTTTCATACACTCTGGAAACACCATATATTTT. Its translation: CASSFIHSGNTIYF. The complete variable domain, with remaining parts taken from reference TRBV28 and TRBJ1-3, reads DVKVTQSSRYLVKRTGEKVFLECVQDMDHENMFWYRQDPGLGLRLIYFSYDVKMKEKGDIPEGYSVSREKKERFSLILESASTNQTSMYLCASSFIHSGNTIYFGEGSWLTVV.

This rearrangement joins TRBV5-1 to TRBJ2-7; D not resolved. The length of the CDR3 is 11 residues. The V gene's germline CDR1 is SGHRS and CDR2 YFSETQ. V was pared by 4 bases and J by 6 bases, with 8 bases between. The CDR3 loop reads CASSIDTEQYF. The CDR3 coding sequence is TGCGCCAGCAGCATCGACACCGAGCAGTACTTC.

The V and J genes are TRBV7-2 and TRBJ2-3; 9 bases map to TRBD1. Germline V CDR1 and CDR2: SGHTA, FQGNSA. CDR3 length equals 17 residues. The V and J ends lost 0 bases and 2 bases, in that order; junction bases with no gene match: 6. The CDR3 DNA sequence: TGTGCCAGCAGCTTAGCCCTGGGACAGGGCCTCACAGATACGCAGTATTTT. Amino acid sequence: CASSLALGQGLTDTQYF.

The rearrangement joins TRBV2 to TRBJ2-2; weak D call: TRBD2 (6 bases). This CDR3 is built from 14 residues. V shed 9 bases and J shed 2 bases, with 13 bases lying between them. CDR1 is SNHLY, CDR2 FYNNEI, per germline. In nucleotides, the CDR3 is TGTGCCAGTTTGAGGCGGGACAACACCGGGGAGCTGTTTTTT. Protein product: CASLRRDNTGELFF. Full variable domain (rest looked up from reference TRBV2 and TRBJ2-2): EPEVTQTPSHQVTQMGQEVILRCVPISNHLYFYWYRQILGQKVEFLVSFYNNEISEKSEIFDDQFSVERPDGSNFTLKIRSTKLEDSAMYFCASLRRDNTGELFFGEGSRLTVL.

Comments on this clone: Additional DNA sequences in this sample encode the identical CDR3. The chain carries TRBV7-2 and TRBJ2-3, with D uncertain. With 1 base removed from V and 2 bases from J, the gap between germline ends came to 4 bases. This CDR3 is built from 13 residues. CDR1 is SGHTA, CDR2 FQGNSA, per germline. The CDR3 DNA follows: TGTGCCAGCAGCTTAGGCCTCACAGATACGCAGTATTTT. It specifies CASSLGLTDTQYF.

This chain connects TRBV2 to TRBJ2-3, with 11 bases fitting TRBD1. Germline V gene lookup returns CDR1 SNHLY and CDR2 FYNNEI. J gave up 0 bases and V 6 bases, and 2 bases lay outside the gene matches. This CDR3 has 15 residues. CDR3 sequence reads: CASRGQGVSTDTQYF. As DNA, the CDR3 is TGTGCCAGCAGGGGACAGGGGGTTAGCACAGATACGCAGTATTTT.

The V call is TRBV2, the J call TRBJ1-1; 7 bases agree with TRBD1. The CDR3 is 15 residues long. J lost 8 bases, V lost 3 bases, and 12 bases had no gene match. The germline CDR1 and CDR2 sequences are SNHLY and FYNNEI. CDR3 sequence (DNA): TGTGCCAGCAGTGAGTTAGGAATAGGGGACAGCGAAGCTTTCTTT. This gives the protein CASSELGIGDSEAFF.

The CDR3 nucleotides are TGTGCCAGCAGGAAGGGGGAGGCTAATGAAAAACTGTTTTTT. Protein: CASRKGEANEKLFF. The chain links TRBV2 to TRBJ1-4; a possible D gene is TRBD1 (6 bases). Germline V gives CDR1 SNHLY, CDR2 FYNNEI. Trimming took 6 bases from V and 3 from J, leaving 11 bases between them. CDR3 length equals 14 residues.

This chain uses TRBV7-8 with TRBJ1-5; TRBD1 agrees at 8 bases. CDR3 size: 15 residues. CDR1 and CDR2 from the germline V gene are SGHVS and FQNEAQ. J gave up 4 bases and V 4 bases, and 6 bases lay outside the gene matches. The CDR3 loop is CASSSGQGWNQPQHF. The DNA of the CDR3 is TGTGCCAGCAGCTCCGGACAGGGTTGGAATCAGCCCCAGCATTTT. The full variable domain, with the rest looked up from reference TRBV7-8 and TRBJ1-5, is GAGVSQSPRYKVAKRGQDVALRCDPISGHVSLFWYQQALGQGPEFLTYFQNEAQLDKSGLPSDRFFAERPEGSVSTLKIQRTQQEDSAVYLCASSSGQGWNQPQHFGDGTRLSIL.

This chain joins TRBV2 and TRBJ1-1, with a tentative D call TRBD1 (6 bases). CDR1 is SNHLY, CDR2 FYNNEI, per germline. The CDR3 totals 13 residues. V was pared by 4 bases and J by 6 bases, with 12 bases between. The CDR3 DNA sequence: TGTGCCAGCAGTGGGTCGGGGGCGGCTGAAGCTTTCTTT. It specifies CASSGSGAAEAFF. Full variable domain (outside the CDR3, taken from reference TRBV2 and TRBJ1-1): EPEVTQTPSHQVTQMGQEVILRCVPISNHLYFYWYRQILGQKVEFLVSFYNNEISEKSEIFDDQFSVERPDGSNFTLKIRSTKLEDSAMYFCASSGSGAAEAFFGQGTRLTVV.

The V and J genes are TRBV30 and TRBJ2-7, with D uncertain. Germline V gene lookup returns CDR1 GTSNPN and CDR2 SVGIG (reference sequence). The CDR3 has 12 amino acids. V was clipped by 7 bases and J by 3 bases, with 13 bases between them. CDR3 region: CASRRQNYEQYF. DNA for the CDR3: TGTGCCTCTCGGCGGCAGAACTACGAGCAGTACTTC.

The chain carries TRBV2 and TRBJ2-6; D gene unclear. V shed 6 bases and J shed 7 bases, with 10 bases lying between them. CDR1 SNHLY and CDR2 FYNNEI come from the germline V gene. The CDR3 sequence is 13 residues long. The CDR3 DNA reads as TGTGCCAGCAGGGCCCTCCGAGCCAACGTCCTGACTTTC. This translates into CASRALRANVLTF. The whole variable domain, filled in from reference TRBV2 and TRBJ2-6, reads EPEVTQTPSHQVTQMGQEVILRCVPISNHLYFYWYRQILGQKVEFLVSFYNNEISEKSEIFDDQFSVERPDGSNFTLKIRSTKLEDSAMYFCASRALRANVLTFGAGSRLTVL.

With regard to this clone: The CDR3 ends on some other residue instead of the conserved phenylalanine or tryptophan, so this is likely a read error. It is unclear where the CDR3 begins or ends on the DNA, so no DNA is shown, and the CDR3 is as TCRdb lists it. The chain has TRBV5-1 and TRBJ1-4; the tabulated D call, TRBD1, remains unverified against the DNA. Looked up from germline, CDR1 is SGHRS and CDR2 is YFSETQ. The CDR3 has 14 residues if both end residues are counted. This chain's CDR3 is CASSLQGAVLLHHV.

The chain carries TRBV9 and TRBJ1-1, with a tentative D call TRBD1 (6 bases). With 4 bases removed from V and 3 bases from J, the gap between germline ends came to 13 bases. Germline CDR1 and CDR2: SGDLS and YYNGEE. This CDR3 is built from 14 residues. CDR3 coding DNA: TGTGCCAGCAGCTTAATACAGGGTGACACTGAAGCTTTCTTT. It codes for CASSLIQGDTEAFF.